This TCR beta chain is drawn from a study of shared clonotypes between healthy human individuals. The wider study: Three plates were used per donor for CD4 naive, three for CD4 memory, two for CD8 naive and one for CD8 memory.

Concerning this clone itself: Its antigen is currently unknown.

The CDR3 has 15 amino acids. CDR1 and CDR2 (germline): SGDLS, YYNGEE. The germline V and J ends were trimmed by 4 bases and 3 bases, with 16 bases remaining between them. The method was immunoSEQ multiplex PCR; TCRdb's version includes in-frame clones alone and lacks a portion of them. The table includes 2,500,000 or so clones, 80% to 95% detected once. Study-wide results and caveats: Lower generation probabilities were found for non-shared clonotypes than for those shared by all four donors.

The sample comprised naive CD4+ T cells from PBMCs. Subset here: CD45RA+ positively selected. The sequence came from a man aged 18 to 30 in good health. Some clones in this sample may be carry-over from other donors' samples. This rearrangement joins TRBV9 to TRBJ1-2; D perhaps matches TRBD1 (5 bases). The CDR3 DNA follows: TGTGCCAGCAGCCCCCGTGGGGCAGGCGACTATGGCTACACCTTC. Residues: CASSPRGAGDYGYTF.